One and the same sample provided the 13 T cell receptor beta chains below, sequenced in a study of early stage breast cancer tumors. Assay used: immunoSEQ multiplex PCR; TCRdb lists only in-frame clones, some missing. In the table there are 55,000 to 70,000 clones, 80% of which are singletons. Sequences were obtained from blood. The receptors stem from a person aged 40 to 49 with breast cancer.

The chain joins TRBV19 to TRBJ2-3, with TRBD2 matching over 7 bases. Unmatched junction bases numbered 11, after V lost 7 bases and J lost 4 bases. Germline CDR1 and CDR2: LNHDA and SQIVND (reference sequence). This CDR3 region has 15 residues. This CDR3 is CASTPGGIDADTQYF. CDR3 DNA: TGTGCCAGTACCCCGGGGGGAATTGATGCAGATACGCAGTATTTT.

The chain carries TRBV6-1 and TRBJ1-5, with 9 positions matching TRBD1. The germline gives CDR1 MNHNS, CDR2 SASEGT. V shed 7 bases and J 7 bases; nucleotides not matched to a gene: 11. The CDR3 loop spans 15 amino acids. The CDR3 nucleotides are TGTGCCAGCACCATACAGGGGGCGCCGGGGCAGCCCCAGCATTTT. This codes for CASTIQGAPGQPQHF.

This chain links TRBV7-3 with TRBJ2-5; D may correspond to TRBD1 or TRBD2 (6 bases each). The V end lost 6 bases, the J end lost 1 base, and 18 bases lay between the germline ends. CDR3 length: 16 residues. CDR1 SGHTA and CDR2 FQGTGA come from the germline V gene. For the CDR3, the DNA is TGTGCCAGCAGTTTGGGGGCTAGCGCGCCCCAAGAGACCCAGTACTTC. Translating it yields CASSLGASAPQETQYF.

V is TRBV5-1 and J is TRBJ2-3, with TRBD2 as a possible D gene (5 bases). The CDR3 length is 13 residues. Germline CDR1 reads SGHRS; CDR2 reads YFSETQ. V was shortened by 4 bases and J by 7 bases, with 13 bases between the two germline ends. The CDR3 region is CASSAEGGNTQYF. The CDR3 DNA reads TGCGCCAGCAGCGCCGAGGGTGGAAATACGCAGTATTTT. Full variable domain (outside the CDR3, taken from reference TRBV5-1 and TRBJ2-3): KAGVTQTPRYLIKTRGQQVTLSCSPISGHRSVSWYQQTPGQGLQFLFEYFSETQRNKGNFPGRFSGRQFSNSRSEMNVSTLELGDSALYLCASSAEGGNTQYFGPGTRLTVL.

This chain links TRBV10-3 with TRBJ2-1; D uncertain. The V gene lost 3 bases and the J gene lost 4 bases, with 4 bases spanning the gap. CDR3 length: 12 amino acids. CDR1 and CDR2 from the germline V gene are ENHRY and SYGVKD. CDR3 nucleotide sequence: TGTGCCATCAGTGATGGGTACAATGAGCAGTTCTTC. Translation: CAISDGYNEQFF.

CDR3 loop: CAYNSGRWNEQFF. The DNA for the CDR3 is TGTGCCTATAATAGCGGGAGGTGGAATGAGCAGTTCTTC. The chain recombines TRBV30 with TRBJ2-1; 10 bases agree with TRBD2. V lost 7 bases to trimming and J lost 7 bases; unmatched junction nucleotides: 7. Germline loops: CDR1 GTSNPN, CDR2 SVGIG (reference sequence). This CDR3 spans 13 amino acids.

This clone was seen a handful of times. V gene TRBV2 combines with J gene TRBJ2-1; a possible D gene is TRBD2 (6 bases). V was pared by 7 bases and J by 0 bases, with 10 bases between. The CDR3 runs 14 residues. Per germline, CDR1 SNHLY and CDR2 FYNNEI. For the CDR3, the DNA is TGTGCCAGCACTGGGACTTACTCCTACAATGAGCAGTTCTTC. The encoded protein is CASTGTYSYNEQFF.

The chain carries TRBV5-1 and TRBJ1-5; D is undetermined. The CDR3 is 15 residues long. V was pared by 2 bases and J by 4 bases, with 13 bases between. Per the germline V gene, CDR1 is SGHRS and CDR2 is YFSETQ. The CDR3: CASSFGPAGNQPQHF. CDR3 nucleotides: TGCGCCAGCAGCTTTGGCCCGGCGGGGAATCAGCCCCAGCATTTT.

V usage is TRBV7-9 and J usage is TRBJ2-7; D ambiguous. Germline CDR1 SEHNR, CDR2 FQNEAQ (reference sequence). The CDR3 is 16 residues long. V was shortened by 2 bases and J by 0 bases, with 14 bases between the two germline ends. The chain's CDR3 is CASSLYGFESSYEQYF. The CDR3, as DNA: TGTGCCAGCAGCTTATATGGTTTCGAGAGCTCCTACGAGCAGTACTTC.

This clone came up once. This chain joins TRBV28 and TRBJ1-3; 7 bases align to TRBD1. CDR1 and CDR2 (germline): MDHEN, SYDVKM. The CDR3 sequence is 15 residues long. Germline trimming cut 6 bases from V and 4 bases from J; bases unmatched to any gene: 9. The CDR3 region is CASSPYRGAGNTIYF. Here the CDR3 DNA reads TGTGCCAGCAGCCCCTACAGGGGTGCAGGAAACACCATATATTTT.

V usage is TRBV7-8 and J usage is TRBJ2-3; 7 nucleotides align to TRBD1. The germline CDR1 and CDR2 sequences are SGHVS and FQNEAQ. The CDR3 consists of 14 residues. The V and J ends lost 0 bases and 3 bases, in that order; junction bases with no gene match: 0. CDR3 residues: CASSLAQGTDTQYF. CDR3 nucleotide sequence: TGTGCCAGCAGCTTAGCACAGGGGACAGATACGCAGTATTTT.

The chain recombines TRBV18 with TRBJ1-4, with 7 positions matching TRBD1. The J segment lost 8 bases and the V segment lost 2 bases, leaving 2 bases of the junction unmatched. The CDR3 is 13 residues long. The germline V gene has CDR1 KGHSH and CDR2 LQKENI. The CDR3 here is CASSPDRDEKLFF. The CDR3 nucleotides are TGTGCCAGCTCACCAGACAGGGACGAAAAACTGTTTTTT.

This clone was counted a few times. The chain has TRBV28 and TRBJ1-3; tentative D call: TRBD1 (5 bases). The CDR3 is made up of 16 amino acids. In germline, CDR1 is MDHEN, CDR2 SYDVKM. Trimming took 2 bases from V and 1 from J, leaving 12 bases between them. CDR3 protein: CASSLGGGRSGNTIYF. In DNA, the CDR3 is TGTGCCAGCAGTTTAGGTGGGGGTCGGTCTGGAAACACCATATATTTT. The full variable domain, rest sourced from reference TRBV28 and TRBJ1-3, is DVKVTQSSRYLVKRTGEKVFLECVQDMDHENMFWYRQDPGLGLRLIYFSYDVKMKEKGDIPEGYSVSREKKERFSLILESASTNQTSMYLCASSLGGGRSGNTIYFGEGSWLTVV.